The sequence of this T cell receptor beta chain was determined in a study of CD8 T cells in ankylosing spondylitis. This CDR3 is built from 18 residues. Trimming removed 1 base from V and 3 bases from J; junction bases left unmatched: 13. Germline loops: CDR1 DFQATT, CDR2 SNEGSKA (reference sequence). One entry per CDR3 protein results from TCRdb running MiXCR on the 5' RACE reads. The table shows tens of thousands of distinct CDR3 sequences, with about 5.7% occurring only once. This clonotype was seen at least ten times. The clonotype comes from a male donor with ankylosing spondylitis or in good health (not recorded which). Material: blood, either unsorted or a sorted T cell fraction (not recorded which). The chain is built from TRBV20-1 and TRBJ1-5, with 9 bases matching TRBD1. Here the CDR3 reads CSARVINRDREINQPQHF. For the CDR3, the DNA is TGCAGTGCTAGAGTTATCAATCGGGACAGGGAAATCAATCAGCCCCAGCATTTT.